These 12 T cell receptor beta chains originate from one sample sequenced in a study of cytomegalovirus exposure and HLA in healthy donors. The study ran its PCR with 60 Vbeta and 13 Jbeta primers. Clones were sequenced by immunoSEQ multiplex PCR, and TCRdb holds only the in-frame ones, with some missing. The sample contains approximately 120,000 clones, 80% of which appear only once. Material for sequencing was PBMCs. Source of these receptors: a man younger than 45 in good health and CMV-seropositive.

This sequence joins TRBV19 and TRBJ1-2; no reliable D call. Deletions cut 3 bases from V and 6 bases from J, with 23 bases between. Germline CDR1 LNHDA, CDR2 SQIVND (reference sequence). The CDR3 is made up of 17 amino acids. This CDR3 reads CASSISLNHGRSNGYTF. The DNA of the CDR3 is TGTGCCAGTAGTATTAGCCTCAACCACGGTCGGTCGAATGGCTACACCTTC.

The chain has TRBV30 and TRBJ1-2; D not resolved. V lost 4 bases and J 2 bases, leaving 11 bases between the germline ends. Germline V lookup: CDR1 GTSNPN, CDR2 SVGIG (reference sequence). The CDR3 contains 13 residues. The CDR3, as DNA: TGTGCCTGGACAGGCTCCATAAACTATGGCTACACCTTC. This gives the protein CAWTGSINYGYTF.

The J gene is TRBJ2-5, the V gene TRBV5-6; D is perhaps TRBD1 (6 bases). V shed 4 bases and J shed 0 bases, with 16 bases lying between them. Per the germline V gene, CDR1 is SGHDT and CDR2 is YYEEEE. This CDR3 is built from 16 residues. In nucleotides, the CDR3 is TGTGCCAGCAGCCTGACAGGCTCGGTTTACCAAGAGACCCAGTACTTC. Its protein is CASSLTGSVYQETQYF.

This chain uses TRBV5-5 with TRBJ2-2; 11 bases align to TRBD1. Looked up from germline, CDR1 is SGHKS and CDR2 is YYEKEE (reference sequence). The CDR3 spans 15 residues. V dropped 4 bases and J dropped 3; count of bases not matched to a gene: 2. CDR3 residues: CASSRDRGYTGELFF. CDR3 sequence (DNA): TGTGCCAGCAGCCGGGACAGGGGGTACACCGGGGAGCTGTTTTTT.

In this sample, this clone turned up once. This sequence joins TRBV28 and TRBJ2-5; 9 bases map to TRBD2. The end of the DNA aligns better with TRBJ2-7, so the J call may be wrong. The CDR3 extends over 14 amino acids. CDR1 is MDHEN and CDR2 is SYDVKM in the germline V gene. This CDR3 is CASSAGGFASEQYF. DNA for the CDR3: TGTGCCAGCAGTGCGGGGGGGTTCGCCTCCGAGCAGTACTTC.

The chain combines TRBV18 with TRBJ2-7, with TRBD1 as a possible D gene (6 bases). The CDR3 consists of 17 residues. V was clipped by 2 bases and J by 3 bases, with 20 bases between them. Germline CDR1 and CDR2: KGHSH and LQKENI. The CDR3 is CASSPFRYAGANYEQYF. CDR3 sequence (DNA): TGTGCCAGCTCACCATTTCGATATGCAGGGGCCAACTACGAGCAGTACTTC.

This chain uses TRBV9 with TRBJ2-1; 12 positions agree with TRBD2. The CDR3 is 17 amino acids. V shed 3 bases, J shed 0 bases, and the junction held 4 bases outside the gene matches. Looked up from germline, CDR1 is SGDLS and CDR2 is YYNGEE. Written as DNA, the CDR3 is TGTGCCAGCAGCGCTAGGACTAGCGGGAACTCCTACAATGAGCAGTTCTTC. Protein: CASSARTSGNSYNEQFF.

In its sample, this clone was seen a few times. The chain joins TRBV5-6 to TRBJ1-1; D is uncertain. Germline assignment: CDR1 SGHDT and CDR2 YYEEEE. CDR3 size: 12 residues. Trimming removed 0 bases from V and 5 bases from J, with 5 bases in between. CDR3 protein: CASSLDRTEAFF. The CDR3 region has the DNA TGTGCCAGCAGCTTGGACAGAACTGAAGCTTTCTTT.

This rearrangement joins TRBV6-4 to TRBJ2-3; D may be TRBD1 (6 bases). The CDR3 length is 15 residues. V was clipped by 4 bases and J by 6 bases, with 17 bases between them. Germline V gene sequence: CDR1 MRHNA, CDR2 SNTAGT. The chain's CDR3 is CASSVGTTKGDTQYF. CDR3 sequence (DNA): TGTGCCAGCAGTGTGGGGACAACCAAGGGGGATACGCAGTATTTT.

The V and J genes are TRBV30 and TRBJ1-1; D unclear. V shed 5 bases and J shed 6 bases, with 16 bases lying between them. The CDR3 length is 13 residues. Germline-derived CDR1 and CDR2 are GTSNPN and SVGIG (reference sequence). CDR3 sequence reads: CAWGGKLSAEAFF. DNA for the CDR3: TGTGCCTGGGGAGGCAAGCTTTCGGCTGAAGCTTTCTTT.

The CDR3 DNA reads TGTGCCAGCTCACCGATACAGGGCTACGAGCAGTACTTC. Translation gives CASSPIQGYEQYF. The chain carries TRBV18 and TRBJ2-7; perhaps TRBD1 as D (6 bases). This CDR3 has 13 amino acids. The germline V gene has CDR1 KGHSH and CDR2 LQKENI. Trimming removed 3 bases from V and 3 bases from J, with 9 bases in between.

The gene calls are TRBV5-5 and TRBJ2-2; 9 bases are a match to TRBD2. Trimming removed 4 bases from V and 4 bases from J; junction bases left unmatched: 14. CDR3 length equals 18 residues. CDR1 is SGHKS, CDR2 YYEKEE, per germline (reference sequence). The CDR3 sequence is CASSRRVSGGTGTGELFF. The CDR3 DNA sequence: TGTGCCAGCAGCAGGAGAGTAAGCGGGGGGACCGGCACCGGGGAGCTGTTTTTT.